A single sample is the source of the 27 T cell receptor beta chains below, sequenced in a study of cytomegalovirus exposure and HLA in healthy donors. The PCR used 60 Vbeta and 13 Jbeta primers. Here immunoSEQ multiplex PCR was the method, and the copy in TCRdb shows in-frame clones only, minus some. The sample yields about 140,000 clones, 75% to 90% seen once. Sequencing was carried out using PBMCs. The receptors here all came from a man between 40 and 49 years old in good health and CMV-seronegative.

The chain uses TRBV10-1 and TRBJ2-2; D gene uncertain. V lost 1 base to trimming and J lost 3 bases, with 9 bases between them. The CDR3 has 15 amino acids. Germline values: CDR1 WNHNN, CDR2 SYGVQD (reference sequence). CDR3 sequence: CASSEWPGDTGELFF. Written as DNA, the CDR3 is TGCGCCAGCAGTGAGTGGCCAGGCGACACCGGGGAGCTGTTTTTT.

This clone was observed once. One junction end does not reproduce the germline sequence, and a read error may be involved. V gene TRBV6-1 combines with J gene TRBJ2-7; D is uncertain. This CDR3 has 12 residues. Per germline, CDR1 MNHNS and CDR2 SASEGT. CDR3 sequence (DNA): TGTGCCAGCAGTGAAGTTAGTCTCCATTTTGACTTC. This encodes CASSEVSLHFDF.

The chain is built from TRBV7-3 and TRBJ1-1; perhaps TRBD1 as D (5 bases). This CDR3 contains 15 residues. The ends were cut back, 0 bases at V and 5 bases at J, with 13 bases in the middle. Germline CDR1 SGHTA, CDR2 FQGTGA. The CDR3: CASSLTYGGGTEAFF. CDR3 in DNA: TGTGCCAGCAGCTTAACGTATGGGGGAGGGACTGAAGCTTTCTTT. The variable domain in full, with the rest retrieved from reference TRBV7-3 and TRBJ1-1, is GAGVSQTPSNKVTEKGKYVELRCDPISGHTALYWYRQSLGQGPEFLIYFQGTGAADDSGLPNDRFFAVRPEGSVSTLKIQRTERGDSAVYLCASSLTYGGGTEAFFGQGTRLTVV.

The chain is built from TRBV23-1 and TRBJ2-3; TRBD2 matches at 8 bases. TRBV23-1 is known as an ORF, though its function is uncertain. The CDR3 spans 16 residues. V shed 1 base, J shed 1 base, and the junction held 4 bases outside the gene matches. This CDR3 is CASSQWRGGRTDTQYF. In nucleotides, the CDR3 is TGCGCCAGCAGTCAATGGCGCGGGGGGCGCACAGATACGCAGTATTTT.

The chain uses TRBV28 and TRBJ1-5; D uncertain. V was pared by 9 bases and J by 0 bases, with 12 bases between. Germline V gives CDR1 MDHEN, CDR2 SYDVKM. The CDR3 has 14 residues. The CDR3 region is CASNDGISNQPQHF. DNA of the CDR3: TGTGCCAGTAACGACGGGATTAGCAATCAGCCCCAGCATTTT.

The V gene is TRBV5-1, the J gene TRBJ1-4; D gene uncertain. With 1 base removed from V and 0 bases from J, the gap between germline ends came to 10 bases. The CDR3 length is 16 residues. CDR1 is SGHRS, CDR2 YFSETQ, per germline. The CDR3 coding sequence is TGCGCCAGCAGCTTGCAACAGCAAGCAACTAATGAAAAACTGTTTTTT. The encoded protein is CASSLQQQATNEKLFF.

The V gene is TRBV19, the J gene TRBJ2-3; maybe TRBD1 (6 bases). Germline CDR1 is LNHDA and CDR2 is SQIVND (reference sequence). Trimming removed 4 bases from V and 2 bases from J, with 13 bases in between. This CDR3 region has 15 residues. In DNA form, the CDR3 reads TGTGCCAGTAGTAAGGGGCAGGGGAACACAGATACGCAGTATTTT. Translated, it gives CASSKGQGNTDTQYF.

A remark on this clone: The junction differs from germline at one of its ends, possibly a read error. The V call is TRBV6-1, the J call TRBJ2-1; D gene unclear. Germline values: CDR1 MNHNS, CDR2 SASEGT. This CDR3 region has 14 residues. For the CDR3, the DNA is TGTGCCAGCATGATAGCCTTAGGCAACAATGAGCAGCTCTTC. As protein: CASMIALGNNEQLF.

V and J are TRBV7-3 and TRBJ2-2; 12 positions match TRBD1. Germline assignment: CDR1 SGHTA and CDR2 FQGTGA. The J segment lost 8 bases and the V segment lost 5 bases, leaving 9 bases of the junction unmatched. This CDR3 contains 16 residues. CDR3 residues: CASSAGTGGRLGELFF. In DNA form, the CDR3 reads TGTGCCAGCAGCGCGGGGACAGGGGGCCGGTTGGGGGAGCTGTTTTTT.

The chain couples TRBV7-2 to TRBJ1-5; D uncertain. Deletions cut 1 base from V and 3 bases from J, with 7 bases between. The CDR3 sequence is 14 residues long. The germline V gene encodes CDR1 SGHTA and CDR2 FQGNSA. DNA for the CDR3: TGTGCCAGCAGCTTAGGCAGAAACAATCAGCCCCAGCATTTT. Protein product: CASSLGRNNQPQHF.

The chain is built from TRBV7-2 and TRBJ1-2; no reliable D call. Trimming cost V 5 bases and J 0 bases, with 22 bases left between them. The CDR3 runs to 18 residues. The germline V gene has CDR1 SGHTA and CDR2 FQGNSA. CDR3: CASSLVAIRGQTNYGYTF. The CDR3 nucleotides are TGTGCCAGCAGCCTCGTCGCAATAAGAGGCCAAACTAACTATGGCTACACCTTC.

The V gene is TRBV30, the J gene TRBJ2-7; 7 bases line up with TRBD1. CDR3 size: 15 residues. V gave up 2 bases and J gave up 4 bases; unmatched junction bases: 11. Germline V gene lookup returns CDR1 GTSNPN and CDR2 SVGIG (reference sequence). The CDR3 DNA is TGTGCCTGGAGTAAAAACCTGGGACAGTTATACGAGCAGTACTTC. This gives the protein CAWSKNLGQLYEQYF.

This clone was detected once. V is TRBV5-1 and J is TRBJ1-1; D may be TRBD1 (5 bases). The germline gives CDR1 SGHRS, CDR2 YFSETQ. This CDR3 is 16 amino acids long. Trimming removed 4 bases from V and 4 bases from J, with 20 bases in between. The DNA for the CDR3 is TGCGCCAGCAGCCCCGATGGTGGGGGGAGGGTCACTGAAGCTTTCTTT. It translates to CASSPDGGGRVTEAFF.

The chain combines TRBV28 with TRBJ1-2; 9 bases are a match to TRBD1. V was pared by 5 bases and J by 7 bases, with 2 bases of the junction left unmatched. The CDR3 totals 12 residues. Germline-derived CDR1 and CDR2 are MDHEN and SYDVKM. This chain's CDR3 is CASSPGQGGYTF. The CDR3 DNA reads TGTGCCAGCAGTCCGGGACAGGGTGGCTACACCTTC.

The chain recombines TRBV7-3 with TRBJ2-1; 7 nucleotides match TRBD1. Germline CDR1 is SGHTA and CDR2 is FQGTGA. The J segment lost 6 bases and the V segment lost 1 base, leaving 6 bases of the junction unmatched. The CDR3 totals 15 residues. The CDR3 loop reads CASSLRSGTVNEQFF. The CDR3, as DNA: TGTGCCAGCAGCTTAAGGTCGGGGACAGTCAATGAGCAGTTCTTC.

CDR3 DNA sequence: TGTGCCAGCAGCAGGTCGGGGGGGTTGGAGACCCAGTACTTC. Residues: CASSRSGGLETQYF. The genes are TRBV7-2 and TRBJ2-5; 8 bases fit TRBD2. The V gene end was trimmed by 5 bases and the J gene end by 5 bases; junction bases not matched to a gene: 7. Germline values: CDR1 SGHTA, CDR2 FQGNSA. The CDR3 has 14 amino acids.

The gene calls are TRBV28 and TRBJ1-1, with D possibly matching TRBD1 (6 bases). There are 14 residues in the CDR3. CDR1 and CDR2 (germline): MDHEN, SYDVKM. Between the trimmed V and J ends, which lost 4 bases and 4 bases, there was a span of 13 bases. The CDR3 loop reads CASSYPRDTTEAFF. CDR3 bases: TGTGCCAGCAGTTATCCCCGGGACACCACTGAAGCTTTCTTT. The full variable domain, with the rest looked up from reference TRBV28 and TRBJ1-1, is DVKVTQSSRYLVKRTGEKVFLECVQDMDHENMFWYRQDPGLGLRLIYFSYDVKMKEKGDIPEGYSVSREKKERFSLILESASTNQTSMYLCASSYPRDTTEAFFGQGTRLTVV.

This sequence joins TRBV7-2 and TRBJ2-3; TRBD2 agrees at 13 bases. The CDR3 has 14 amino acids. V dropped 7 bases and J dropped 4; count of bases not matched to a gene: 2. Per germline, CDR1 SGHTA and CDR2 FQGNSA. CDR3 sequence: CASTTSGGADTQYF. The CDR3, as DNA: TGTGCCAGCACCACTAGCGGGGGGGCAGATACGCAGTATTTT.

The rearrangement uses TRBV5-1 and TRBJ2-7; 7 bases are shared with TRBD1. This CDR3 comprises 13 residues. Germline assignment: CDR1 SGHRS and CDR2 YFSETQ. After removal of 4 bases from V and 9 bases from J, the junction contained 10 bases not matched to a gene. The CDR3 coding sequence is TGCGCCAGCAGCATCTTGACAGGGCGGGTGCAGTACTTC. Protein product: CASSILTGRVQYF.

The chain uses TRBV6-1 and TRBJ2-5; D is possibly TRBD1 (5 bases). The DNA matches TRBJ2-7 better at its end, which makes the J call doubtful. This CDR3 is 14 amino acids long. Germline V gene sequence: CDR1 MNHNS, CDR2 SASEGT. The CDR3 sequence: CASSERGISYEQYF. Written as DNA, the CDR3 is TGTGCCAGCAGTGAAAGGGGCATCTCCTACGAGCAGTACTTC.

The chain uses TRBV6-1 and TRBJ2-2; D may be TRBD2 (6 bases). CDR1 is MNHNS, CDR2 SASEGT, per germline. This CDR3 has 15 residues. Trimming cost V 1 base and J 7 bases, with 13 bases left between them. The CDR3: CASSEGREVIGELFF. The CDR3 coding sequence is TGTGCCAGCAGTGAAGGCAGGGAGGTAATCGGGGAGCTGTTTTTT.

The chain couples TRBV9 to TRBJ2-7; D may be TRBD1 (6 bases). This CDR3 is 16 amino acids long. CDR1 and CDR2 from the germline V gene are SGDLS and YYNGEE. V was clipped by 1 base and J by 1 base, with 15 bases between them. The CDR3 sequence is CASSVNPTGISYEQYF. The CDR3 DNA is TGTGCCAGCAGCGTAAACCCCACAGGGATATCCTACGAGCAGTACTTC.

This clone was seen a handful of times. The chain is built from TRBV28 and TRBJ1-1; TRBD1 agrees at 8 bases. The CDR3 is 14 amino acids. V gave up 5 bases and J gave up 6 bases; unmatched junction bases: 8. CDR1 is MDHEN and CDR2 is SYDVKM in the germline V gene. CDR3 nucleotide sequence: TGTGCCAGCAGTCCGGGACAGGCGTACTCTGAAGCTTTCTTT. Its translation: CASSPGQAYSEAFF.

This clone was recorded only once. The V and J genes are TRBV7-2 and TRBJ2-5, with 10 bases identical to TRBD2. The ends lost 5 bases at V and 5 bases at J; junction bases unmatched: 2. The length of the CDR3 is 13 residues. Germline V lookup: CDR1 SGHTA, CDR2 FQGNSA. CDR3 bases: TGTGCCAGCAGCCCGACTAGCGGGGAGACCCAGTACTTC. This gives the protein CASSPTSGETQYF.

CDR3 bases: TGCGCCAGCAGCTTGGTTCCAGCGGGGGGCGGGAGCACAGATACGCAGTATTTT. Translated, it gives CASSLVPAGGGSTDTQYF. V gene TRBV5-1 combines with J gene TRBJ2-3, with TRBD2 matching over 9 bases. The CDR3 totals 18 residues. The J segment lost 0 bases and the V segment lost 0 bases, leaving 8 bases of the junction unmatched. Germline V gives CDR1 SGHRS, CDR2 YFSETQ.

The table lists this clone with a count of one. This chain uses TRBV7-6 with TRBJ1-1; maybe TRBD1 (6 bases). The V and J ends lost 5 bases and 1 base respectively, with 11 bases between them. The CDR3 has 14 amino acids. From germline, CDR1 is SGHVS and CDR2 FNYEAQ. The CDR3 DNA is TGTGCCAGCAGCCCGGGACACCAGAACACTGAAGCTTTCTTT. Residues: CASSPGHQNTEAFF.

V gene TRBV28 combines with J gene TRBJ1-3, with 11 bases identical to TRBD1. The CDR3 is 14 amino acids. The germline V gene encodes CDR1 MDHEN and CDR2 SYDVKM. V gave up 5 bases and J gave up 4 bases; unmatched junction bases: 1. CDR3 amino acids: CASSGQGAGNTIYF. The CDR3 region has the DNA TGTGCCAGCAGTGGACAGGGGGCCGGAAACACCATATATTTT.